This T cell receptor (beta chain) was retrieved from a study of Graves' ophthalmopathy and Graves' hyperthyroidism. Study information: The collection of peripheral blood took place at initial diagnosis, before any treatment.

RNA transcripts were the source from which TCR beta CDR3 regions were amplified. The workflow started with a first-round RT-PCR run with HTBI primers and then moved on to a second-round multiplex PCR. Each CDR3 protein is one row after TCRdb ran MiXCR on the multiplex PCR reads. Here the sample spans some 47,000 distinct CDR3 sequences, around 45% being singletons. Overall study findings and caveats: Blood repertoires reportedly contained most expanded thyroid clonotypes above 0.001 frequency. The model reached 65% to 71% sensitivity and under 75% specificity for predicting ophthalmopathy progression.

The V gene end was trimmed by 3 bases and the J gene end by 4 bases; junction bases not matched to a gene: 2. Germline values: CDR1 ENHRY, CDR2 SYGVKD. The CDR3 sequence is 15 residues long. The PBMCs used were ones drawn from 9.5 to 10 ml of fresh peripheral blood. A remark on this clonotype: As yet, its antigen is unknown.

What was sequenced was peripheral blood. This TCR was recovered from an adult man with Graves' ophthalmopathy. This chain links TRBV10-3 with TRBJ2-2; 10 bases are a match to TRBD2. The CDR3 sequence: CAISELAGFTGELFF. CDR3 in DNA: TGTGCCATCAGTGAACTAGCGGGGTTCACCGGGGAGCTGTTTTTT.